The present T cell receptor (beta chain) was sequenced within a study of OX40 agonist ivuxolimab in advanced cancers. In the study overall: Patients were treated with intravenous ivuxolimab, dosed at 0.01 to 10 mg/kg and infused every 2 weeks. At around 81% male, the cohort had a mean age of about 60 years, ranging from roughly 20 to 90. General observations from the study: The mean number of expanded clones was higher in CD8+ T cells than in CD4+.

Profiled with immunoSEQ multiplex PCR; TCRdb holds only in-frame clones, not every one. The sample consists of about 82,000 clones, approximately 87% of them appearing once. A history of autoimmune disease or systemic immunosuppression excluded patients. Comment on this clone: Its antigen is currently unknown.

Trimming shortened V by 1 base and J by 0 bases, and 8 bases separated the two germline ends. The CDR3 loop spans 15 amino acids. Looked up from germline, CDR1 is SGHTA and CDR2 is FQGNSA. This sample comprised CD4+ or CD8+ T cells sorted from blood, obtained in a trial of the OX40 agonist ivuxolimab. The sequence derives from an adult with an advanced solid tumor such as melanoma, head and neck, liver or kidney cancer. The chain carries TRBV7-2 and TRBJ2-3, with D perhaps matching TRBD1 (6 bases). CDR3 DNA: TGTGCCAGCAGCTTAGGGGGGCGAAGCACAGATACGCAGTATTTT. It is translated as CASSLGGRSTDTQYF. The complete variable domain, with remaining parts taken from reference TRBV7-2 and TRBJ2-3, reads GAGVSQSPSNKVTEKGKDVELRCDPISGHTALYWYRQSLGQGLEFLIYFQGNSAPDKSGLPSDRFSAERTGGSVSTLTIQRTQQEDSAVYLCASSLGGRSTDTQYFGPGTRLTVL.